The rows below give T cell receptor beta chains drawn from one sample of a study of T cells in localized non-small cell lung cancer. TCRdb's table, derived via immunoSEQ multiplex PCR, lists solely in-frame clones and lacks some. The sample carries 55,000 or so clones, over 60% recorded once. The specimen was PBMCs, collected before any cancer treatment. The origin of the receptors is a woman aged 35-75 years with stage II lung adenocarcinoma. The CDR3 runs from the conserved cysteine through the conserved F or W. The D gene is left open where the match is weak. The size of a clone is reported for some rows only, either as once, few or many, or as a class for expanded clones.

>-|TRBJ2-2|-|TRBV19
TGTGCCAGTAGTATCCTGGGCGGGGCGAACACCGGGGAGCTGTTTTTT
CASSILGGANTGELFF
>once|TRBJ1-1|-|TRBV29-1
TGCAGCGCCCCGTTAAGAGAGAACACTGAAGCTTTCTTT
CSAPLRENTEAFF
>-|TRBJ2-7|-|TRBV10-1
TGCGCCAGCAGTGGGTCTGGAGGTGCGTACTTC
CASSGSGGAYF
>-|TRBJ2-7|-|TRBV10-1
TGCGCCAGCAGTGACGGGGGCTACGAGCAGTACTTC
CASSDGGYEQYF
>-|TRBJ1-4|-|TRBV30
TGTGCCTGGAGAAAACAGGGTGGGACTAATGAAAAACTGTTTTTT
CAWRKQGGTNEKLFF
>-|TRBJ1-6|-|TRBV27
TGTGCCAGCTTATCGACAGCCCATAATTCACCCCTCCACTTT
CASLSTAHNSPLHF
>once|TRBJ1-2|-|TRBV6-1
TGTGCCAGCAGGTTGGAGACGGGTGGCTACACCTTC
CASRLETGGYTF
>-|TRBJ1-1|TRBD1|TRBV11-2
TGTGCCAGCAGCTTATCAGGGGGCCGCGCGTCGAACACTGAAGCTTTCTTT
CASSLSGGRASNTEAFF
>-|TRBJ1-6|TRBD1|TRBV5-5
TGTGCCAGCAGCTTGGGGGACAGGGCCAATAATTCACCCCTCCACTTT
CASSLGDRANNSPLHF
>-|TRBJ1-1|-|TRBV9
TGTGCCAGCAGCGTAGGAGGCCAGGACACGTCGGAGCCTGAAGCTTTCTTT
CASSVGGQDTSEPEAFF
>-|TRBJ1-5|TRBD1|TRBV4-2
TGTGCCAGCAGCCAAGATCGAACAGGGGAAAATCAGCCCCAGCATTTT
CASSQDRTGENQPQHF
>-|TRBJ1-5|-|TRBV7-7
TGTGCTAGCAGCTTAGGAGCGAATCAGCCCCAGCATTTT
CASSLGANQPQHF
>-|TRBJ2-3|-|TRBV6-1
TGTGCCAGCACTTTCCAACCCTCCACAGATACGCAGTATTTT
CASTFQPSTDTQYF
>-|TRBJ2-1|-|TRBV5-4
TGTGCCAGCAGCTTGGAACGCGTGGTGTATGAGCAGTTCTTC
CASSLERVVYEQFF
>-|TRBJ2-3|-|TRBV18
TGTGCCAGCTCACCACGGGACACAGATACGCAGTATTTT
CASSPRDTDTQYF
>-|TRBJ2-7|-|TRBV5-1
TGCGCCAGTAAGGACTACGAGCAGTACTTC
CASKDYEQYF
>-|TRBJ2-3|-|TRBV6-6
TGTGCCAGCACCCGGGGGGATACGCAGTATTTT
CASTRGDTQYF
>once|TRBJ2-7|-|TRBV2
TGTGCCAGCAGTGACTCTTTTTCACGGGGGTCCTACGAGCAGTACTTC
CASSDSFSRGSYEQYF
>-|TRBJ1-2|-|TRBV20-1
TGCAGTGGCAAAGAGGATCGTGGCTACACCTTC
CSGKEDRGYTF
>-|TRBJ2-7|TRBD2|TRBV6-5
TGTGCCAGCAGCTACGGGGGGGCACTTAACGAGCAGTACTTC
CASSYGGALNEQYF
>-|TRBJ2-7|TRBD1|TRBV7-6
TGTGCCAGCAGCTTAGCAGGACAGGGATCTTGGGAGCAGTACTTC
CASSLAGQGSWEQYF
>-|TRBJ1-5|TRBD1|TRBV6-5
TGTGCCAGCAGTCCTGGACAGGCGCCCAATCAGCCCCAGCATTTT
CASSPGQAPNQPQHF
>-|TRBJ1-6|-|TRBV9
TGTGCCAGCAGCGTTTCAGGGGTAAATTCACCCCTCCACTTT
CASSVSGVNSPLHF
>-|TRBJ2-7|-|TRBV5-1
TGCGCCAGCAGCTTGGGGGACCGTGGGGGAATTTTGTACGAGCAGTACTTC
CASSLGDRGGILYEQYF
>-|TRBJ2-3|TRBD1|TRBV28
TGTGCCAGCTACAGGGGGCTCTTCACGGATACGCAGTATTTT
CASYRGLFTDTQYF
>-|TRBJ2-1|-|TRBV19
TGTGCCAGTAGTATAAGACGGGCAGAGCAGTTCTTC
CASSIRRAEQFF
>-|TRBJ1-1|-|TRBV11-2
TGTGCCAGCACCCGGGACATCGGATTACCTGAAGCTTTCTTT
CASTRDIGLPEAFF
>-|TRBJ1-2|TRBD1|TRBV5-6
TGTGCCAGCAGACTCGTTTCGACAGGGGGAAATAACTATGGCTACACCTTC
CASRLVSTGGNNYGYTF
>-|TRBJ2-7|-|TRBV28
TGTGCCAGCAGCCCCCCCATCTACGAGCAGTACTTC
CASSPPIYEQYF
>-|TRBJ1-2|-|TRBV19
TGTGCCAGTAGATGGAGGTCTTCTAACTATGGCTACACCTTC
CASRWRSSNYGYTF
>-|TRBJ2-7|-|TRBV28
TGTGCCAGCAGGGCCGAGGACTACGAGCAGTACTTC
CASRAEDYEQYF
>-|TRBJ2-7|-|TRBV14
TGTGCCAGCAGCCAATCGTGGGTGAGCTCCTACGAGCAGTACTTC
CASSQSWVSSYEQYF
>-|TRBJ1-2|-|TRBV5-5
TGTGCCAGCAGCTTCGGGCTTCCGGATGGCTACACCTTC
CASSFGLPDGYTF
>-|TRBJ1-6|-|TRBV11-2
TGTGCCAGCAGCTTGGTCTCCTATAATTCACCCCTCCACTTT
CASSLVSYNSPLHF
>-|TRBJ2-3|-|TRBV28
TGTGCCAGCAGTTTCTTCGGGGGAAGGGGGGAGACAGATACGCAGTATTTT
CASSFFGGRGETDTQYF
>once|TRBJ2-7|-|TRBV29-1
TGCAGCGTTGGGACAGCCTACGAGCAGTACTTC
CSVGTAYEQYF
>-|TRBJ2-2|-|TRBV5-1
TGCGCCAGCAGATTCGGGAGCACGAACACCGGGGAGCTGTTTTTT
CASRFGSTNTGELFF
>once|TRBJ2-3|TRBD2|TRBV6-4
TGTGCCAGCAGCCTCCAAAGCGGGGCTAAAGATACGCAGTATTTT
CASSLQSGAKDTQYF
>-|TRBJ1-1|-|TRBV29-1
TGCAGCGTTGAAGGAGGCAGGGACACGGAAGCTTTCTTT
CSVEGGRDTEAFF
>once|TRBJ2-3|-|TRBV5-8
TGTGCCAGCAGCTTGGAGGGGAACCCTTCAGATACGCAGTATTTT
CASSLEGNPSDTQYF
>-|TRBJ2-7|-|TRBV11-3
TGTGCCAGCAGCTTAGAGGCAGGCTACGAGCAGTACTTC
CASSLEAGYEQYF
>-|TRBJ2-3|-|TRBV18
TGTGCCAGCTCACCACAGGGCGGGGCTCGAGATACGCAGTATTTT
CASSPQGGARDTQYF
>-|TRBJ1-2|-|TRBV7-2
TGTGCCAGCAGCTTAGTAGGGGACTATGGCTACACCTTC
CASSLVGDYGYTF